The 18 T cell receptor beta chains below were found in one sample sequenced in a study of shared clonotypes between healthy human individuals. Using immunoSEQ multiplex PCR, the repertoire was profiled, and TCRdb retains in-frame clones only, with some absent. The sample has over 2 million clones, over 85% seen once; the top ten hold approximately 0.13%. The source material was naive CD4+ T cells sorted from blood. The sample's subset: CD45RA+ positively selected. The source is a man aged 18 to 29 in good health.

The rearrangement joins TRBV7-2 to TRBJ2-1; 11 nucleotides match TRBD2. The length of the CDR3 is 15 residues. Germline values: CDR1 SGHTA, CDR2 FQGNSA. Trimming at V came to 5 bases and at J to 6 bases, leaving 6 bases not matched to a gene. CDR3 residues: CASSQAGLAANEQFF. CDR3 coding DNA: TGTGCCAGCAGCCAGGCGGGACTAGCGGCCAATGAGCAGTTCTTC.

The chain joins TRBV28 to TRBJ2-3; 9 nucleotides match TRBD1. The CDR3 contains 15 residues. Looked up from germline, CDR1 is MDHEN and CDR2 is SYDVKM. The J segment lost 6 bases and the V segment lost 3 bases, leaving 7 bases of the junction unmatched. The CDR3 loop is CASSFTGGARDTQYF. CDR3 nucleotides: TGTGCCAGCAGTTTTACAGGGGGCGCAAGGGATACGCAGTATTTT.

This chain uses TRBV6-5 with TRBJ1-2; 8 bases match TRBD1. This CDR3 comprises 14 residues. Germline V gene sequence: CDR1 MNHEY, CDR2 SVGAGI. Trimming cost V 8 bases and J 5 bases; bases outside gene matches: 10. CDR3 in amino acids: CASGTGGKGYGYTF. CDR3 in DNA: TGTGCCAGCGGGACAGGCGGAAAGGGGTATGGCTACACCTTC.

The V and J genes are TRBV19 and TRBJ2-4; maybe TRBD1 (6 bases). Germline V lookup: CDR1 LNHDA, CDR2 SQIVND (reference sequence). V was clipped by 5 bases and J by 9 bases, with 17 bases between them. The CDR3 spans 14 residues. DNA of the CDR3: TGTGCCAGTAGTGAGCAAACCCCCAGGGGCATTCAGTACTTC. Its protein product is CASSEQTPRGIQYF.

The J gene is TRBJ1-1, the V gene TRBV28; 8 bases fit TRBD1. The CDR3 runs to 17 residues. Germline V CDR1 and CDR2: MDHEN, SYDVKM. The V and J ends lost 2 bases and 1 base, in that order; junction bases with no gene match: 9. CDR3 protein: CASSLLLGTGGNTEAFF. CDR3 nucleotide sequence: TGTGCCAGCAGTTTACTCTTAGGGACAGGCGGGAACACTGAAGCTTTCTTT.

A word on this clone: The sample carries other DNA sequences with the same CDR3. This CDR3 reads CASSPGLAGGLAKNIQYF. CDR3 bases: TGCGCCAGCAGCCCCGGACTAGCGGGAGGGTTGGCCAAAAACATTCAGTACTTC. The rearrangement links TRBV4-1 to TRBJ2-4; 15 bases are shared with TRBD2. This CDR3 comprises 18 residues. In germline, CDR1 is MGHRA, CDR2 YSYEKL. V was clipped by 4 bases and J by 1 base; unmatched bases: 5.

The genes are TRBV5-1 and TRBJ1-1; 7 bases fit TRBD1. The CDR3 is made up of 15 amino acids. The V gene end was trimmed by 5 bases and the J gene end by 0 bases; junction bases not matched to a gene: 7. Germline values: CDR1 SGHRS, CDR2 YFSETQ. The CDR3: CASSQQGLVNTEAFF. CDR3 bases: TGCGCCAGCAGTCAACAGGGGTTGGTGAACACTGAAGCTTTCTTT. The full variable domain, in which reference TRBV5-1 and TRBJ1-1 provide the parts outside the CDR3, is KAGVTQTPRYLIKTRGQQVTLSCSPISGHRSVSWYQQTPGQGLQFLFEYFSETQRNKGNFPGRFSGRQFSNSRSEMNVSTLELGDSALYLCASSQQGLVNTEAFFGQGTRLTVV.

This clone occurred once. The chain's CDR3 is CASSSAGRDYNSPLHF. The CDR3 region has the DNA TGTGCCAGCAGCTCAGCCGGACGAGACTATAATTCACCCCTCCACTTT. V usage is TRBV9 and J usage is TRBJ1-6; D is unclear. The length of the CDR3 is 16 residues. CDR1 and CDR2 from the germline V gene are SGDLS and YYNGEE. Trimming left V 4 bases short and J 3 bases short, with 14 bases between.

This clone occurred once. The rearrangement uses TRBV27 and TRBJ1-4; TRBD1 might be the D (5 bases). The length of the CDR3 is 14 residues. V was cut by 3 bases and J by 4 bases, with 9 bases left in between. Germline values: CDR1 MNHEY, CDR2 SMNVEV (reference sequence). The DNA of the CDR3 is TGTGCCAGCAGTTTTCGACAGCTTAATGAAAAACTGTTTTTT. Encoded protein: CASSFRQLNEKLFF.

V usage is TRBV5-8 and J usage is TRBJ1-2, with 8 positions matching TRBD1. This CDR3 is built from 18 residues. Trimming at V came to 4 bases and at J to 2 bases, leaving 16 bases not matched to a gene. The germline CDR1 and CDR2 sequences are SGHTS and YDEGEE. The CDR3 DNA reads TGTGCCAGCAGCGAAGGACAGGGAGGGTTACTGAGAAACTATGGCTACACCTTC. Amino acids: CASSEGQGGLLRNYGYTF. Variable domain in full (rest from reference TRBV5-8 and TRBJ1-2): EAGVTQSPTHLIKTRGQQATLRCSPISGHTSVYWYQQALGLGLQFLLWYDEGEERNRGNFPPRFSGRQFPNYSSELNVNALELEDSALYLCASSEGQGGLLRNYGYTFGSGTRLTVV.

V is TRBV7-6 and J is TRBJ1-1, with D possibly TRBD1 on 6 matching bases. CDR1 and CDR2 (germline): SGHVS, FNYEAQ. This CDR3 is built from 14 residues. V was trimmed by 5 bases and J by 1 base, leaving 11 bases between them. CDR3 sequence (DNA): TGTGCCAGCAGCCGCGGACAGAAGAACACTGAAGCTTTCTTT. Translating gives CASSRGQKNTEAFF. The full variable domain, its missing parts supplied by reference TRBV7-6 and TRBJ1-1, is GAGVSQSPRYKVTKRGQDVALRCDPISGHVSLYWYRQALGQGPEFLTYFNYEAQQDKSGLPNDRFSAERPEGSISTLTIQRTEQRDSAMYRCASSRGQKNTEAFFGQGTRLTVV.

This chain uses TRBV5-1 with TRBJ2-7; D is unresolved. Germline loops: CDR1 SGHRS, CDR2 YFSETQ. V was cut by 4 bases and J by 2 bases, with 7 bases left in between. The CDR3 consists of 12 residues. CDR3: CASSVGAYEQYF. As DNA, the CDR3 is TGCGCCAGCAGCGTAGGTGCCTACGAGCAGTACTTC.

For the CDR3, the DNA is TGTGCCAGTAGTCGGGACAAATCCTACGAGCAGTACTTC. Translated: CASSRDKSYEQYF. The gene calls are TRBV19 and TRBJ2-7; weak D call: TRBD1 (6 bases). The CDR3 has 13 residues. V shed 5 bases and J shed 1 base, with 9 bases lying between them. In germline, CDR1 is LNHDA, CDR2 SQIVND (reference sequence).

The rearrangement uses TRBV18 and TRBJ2-3; no firm D call. Trimming removed 2 bases from V and 0 bases from J, with 12 bases in between. Germline lookup yields CDR1 KGHSH and CDR2 LQKENI. The CDR3 sequence is 16 residues long. The CDR3 region has the DNA TGTGCCAGCTCACCAGAGAGAAAACCTAGCACAGATACGCAGTATTTT. Encoded protein: CASSPERKPSTDTQYF.

Notes on this clone: The same CDR3 also results from other DNA sequences found in this sample. The chain recombines TRBV5-1 with TRBJ2-7; D remains unclear. The CDR3 is made up of 14 amino acids. V was trimmed by 0 bases and J by 2 bases, leaving 9 bases between them. CDR1 is SGHRS, CDR2 YFSETQ, per germline. Written as DNA, the CDR3 is TGCGCCAGCAGCTTGGTGGCAGCTACCTACGAGCAGTACTTC. This encodes CASSLVAATYEQYF.

This clone has a single count. The chain combines TRBV10-3 with TRBJ1-5, with 8 bases that match TRBD1. There are 14 residues in the CDR3. V dropped 6 bases and J dropped 0; count of bases not matched to a gene: 1. CDR1 is ENHRY and CDR2 is SYGVKD in the germline V gene. CDR3 region: CAIRGQDSNQPQHF. CDR3 sequence (DNA): TGTGCCATCAGGGGACAGGATAGCAATCAGCCCCAGCATTTT.

CDR3 in amino acids: CSVRMGLMNTGELFF. For the CDR3, the DNA is TGCAGCGTTAGGATGGGACTTATGAACACCGGGGAGCTGTTTTTT. The chain has TRBV29-1 and TRBJ2-2; maybe TRBD2 (6 bases). The CDR3 loop spans 15 amino acids. The V gene's germline CDR1 is SQVTM and CDR2 ANQGSEA. V shed 5 bases and J shed 1 base, with 14 bases lying between them.

The rearrangement uses TRBV5-1 and TRBJ2-1; 15 nucleotides align to TRBD2. The CDR3 is made up of 15 amino acids. Per the germline V gene, CDR1 is SGHRS and CDR2 is YFSETQ. Unmatched junction bases numbered 4, after V lost 4 bases and J lost 8 bases. The CDR3 is CASSVGTSGRHEQFF. Here the CDR3 DNA reads TGCGCCAGCAGCGTGGGGACTAGCGGGAGGCATGAGCAGTTCTTC.